One sample yielded the 24 T cell receptor beta chains listed below, sequenced in a study of shared clonotypes between healthy human individuals. The data were produced by immunoSEQ multiplex PCR, yet TCRdb's version contains in-frame clones alone and is incomplete. The table lists 450,000 to 500,000 clones, roughly 80% of them singletons. The sequencing input was PBMCs. These receptor sequences come from a woman in her thirties or forties in good health. Some clones in this sample may be carry-over from other donors' samples.

The chain carries TRBV5-3 and TRBJ2-3; TRBD2 matches at 7 bases. TRBV5-3 is classed as an ORF, of uncertain function. The CDR3 is 16 amino acids. The trim removed 2 bases at V and 2 bases at J, leaving 8 bases unmatched. The CDR3 sequence is CARSFPLAGVTDTQYF. DNA for the CDR3: TGTGCCAGAAGCTTCCCCTTGGCGGGAGTCACAGATACGCAGTATTTT.

The J gene is TRBJ1-2, the V gene TRBV7-2; a possible D gene is TRBD1 (6 bases). The CDR3 extends over 14 amino acids. Germline assignment: CDR1 SGHTA and CDR2 FQGNSA. Trimming removed 5 bases from V and 1 base from J, with 11 bases in between. The CDR3 loop reads CASSPRGDNYGYTF. The CDR3 DNA reads TGTGCCAGCAGCCCCAGGGGAGATAACTATGGCTACACCTTC.

The V call is TRBV28, the J call TRBJ2-1; 8 nucleotides line up with TRBD2. This CDR3 spans 15 amino acids. The V segment lost 6 bases and the J segment 6 bases; nucleotides outside the gene matches: 10. Germline V gene lookup returns CDR1 MDHEN and CDR2 SYDVKM. The CDR3 reads CASSTPGGGTNEQFF. The DNA of the CDR3 is TGTGCCAGCAGCACCCCGGGAGGGGGAACCAATGAGCAGTTCTTC.

The chain uses TRBV5-1 and TRBJ1-1, with D unresolved. The V end lost 5 bases, the J end lost 0 bases, and 11 bases lay between the germline ends. The germline CDR1 and CDR2 sequences are SGHRS and YFSETQ. This CDR3 has 14 residues. This CDR3 is CASRSIGMNTEAFF. The CDR3 bases are TGCGCCAGCAGATCGATTGGCATGAACACTGAAGCTTTCTTT.

The chain uses TRBV6-5 and TRBJ2-7; D tentatively reads TRBD1 or TRBD2 (5 bases each). Germline CDR1 MNHEY, CDR2 SVGAGI. V lost 7 bases to trimming and J lost 0 bases, with 16 bases between them. The CDR3 extends over 15 amino acids. The CDR3 DNA follows: TGTGCCAGCACCGAATACGGGGACGGCTCCTACGAGCAGTACTTC. Translating gives CASTEYGDGSYEQYF.

Concerning this clone: A much larger clone sits a single nucleotide away, making a read error possible. The chain carries TRBV9 and TRBJ2-3; 8 positions agree with TRBD1. Germline CDR1 SGDLS, CDR2 YYNGEE. The J segment lost 2 bases and the V segment lost 7 bases, leaving 15 bases of the junction unmatched. The CDR3 has 17 residues. The CDR3 reads CASGPLGTGGVTDTQYF. CDR3 nucleotide sequence: TGTGCCAGCGGCCCCCTCGGAACAGGGGGTGTCACAGATACGCAGTATTTT.

Concerning this clone: A much larger clone sits a single nucleotide away, making a read error possible. No conserved phenylalanine or tryptophan ends this CDR3, so it is likely a read error. The genes are TRBV14 and TRBJ2-7; D perhaps matches TRBD2 (6 bases). Between the trimmed V and J ends, which lost 1 base and 6 bases, there was a span of 13 bases. Germline V gene lookup returns CDR1 SGHDN and CDR2 FVKESK. The CDR3 length is 14 residues. The CDR3: CASSQVTGVVEQYS. The CDR3 coding sequence is TGTGCCAGCAGCCAAGTTACGGGAGTTGTCGAGCAGTACTCC.

The genes are TRBV11-1 and TRBJ2-3, with 10 bases matching TRBD2. With V trimmed by 4 bases and J by 6 bases, 13 bases remained unmatched. CDR3 length equals 17 residues. Germline CDR1 and CDR2: SGHAT and FQDESV (reference sequence). The CDR3 is CASSSQASGSVPDTQYF. The CDR3 DNA is TGTGCCAGCAGCTCTCAAGCTAGCGGGAGCGTCCCCGATACGCAGTATTTT.

This chain uses TRBV27 with TRBJ2-7, with TRBD2 identical over 7 bases. The CDR3 is 13 residues long. Trimming at V came to 6 bases and at J to 0 bases, leaving 2 bases not matched to a gene. Germline V gene lookup returns CDR1 MNHEY and CDR2 SMNVEV (reference sequence). The DNA of the CDR3 is TGTGCCAGCAGGGCTAGCGGCTCCTACGAGCAGTACTTC. It specifies CASRASGSYEQYF.

The chain employs TRBV28 and TRBJ1-5, with 8 bases matching TRBD1. Trimming removed 5 bases from V and 6 bases from J; junction bases left unmatched: 6. CDR1 and CDR2 (germline): MDHEN, SYDVKM. This CDR3 has 14 amino acids. The chain's CDR3 is CASSPGQGGQPQHF. DNA for the CDR3: TGTGCCAGCAGTCCCGGACAGGGAGGTCAGCCCCAGCATTTT.

About this clone itself: A read error likely explains this, since a far larger clone differs by one base. This chain joins TRBV5-1 and TRBJ1-4, with 12 nucleotides matching TRBD1. From germline, CDR1 is SGHRS and CDR2 YFSETQ. The CDR3 has 16 residues. The CDR3 loop is CSSSIGDRGRIEKLFF. CDR3 bases: TGCTCCAGCAGCATCGGGGACAGGGGGCGAATTGAAAAACTGTTTTTT.

This chain joins TRBV28 and TRBJ2-1; D is undetermined. CDR1 and CDR2 from the germline V gene are MDHEN and SYDVKM. The ends were cut back, 2 bases at V and 4 bases at J, with 6 bases in the middle. The CDR3 has 13 residues. The CDR3 bases are TGTGCCAGCAGTTTAGGGGAATACAATGAGCAGTTCTTC. This gives the protein CASSLGEYNEQFF.

J is TRBJ1-2 and V is TRBV6-1; 7 bases are a match to TRBD1. Trimming removed 3 bases from V and 1 base from J; junction bases left unmatched: 2. Germline V gives CDR1 MNHNS, CDR2 SASEGT. This CDR3 comprises 14 residues. DNA of the CDR3: TGTGCCAGCAGTGAGGGACAGCTTAACTATGGCTACACCTTC. Translation gives CASSEGQLNYGYTF.

The V call is TRBV4-3, the J call TRBJ1-1; no firm D call. Per the germline V gene, CDR1 is LGHNA and CDR2 is YSLEER. There are 13 residues in the CDR3. Between the trimmed V and J ends, which lost 4 bases and 1 base, there was a span of 7 bases. CDR3 nucleotides: TGCGCCAGCAGCCTCGATCGGAACACTGAAGCTTTCTTT. Amino acid sequence: CASSLDRNTEAFF.

Comments on this clone: A far larger clone is one base from this, pointing to a likely read error. In the same sample, other DNA sequences code for this CDR3. The J gene is TRBJ1-1, the V gene TRBV18, with 7 positions matching TRBD1. The V segment lost 2 bases and the J segment 2 bases; nucleotides outside the gene matches: 5. This CDR3 has 15 residues. Germline CDR1 KGHSH, CDR2 LQKENI. CDR3 residues: CASSPNTGANTEAFF. For the CDR3, the DNA is TGTGCCAGCTCACCAAACACAGGGGCTAACACTGAAGCTTTCTTT.

The genes are TRBV28 and TRBJ1-5; 7 bases match TRBD1. V dropped 2 bases and J dropped 7; count of bases not matched to a gene: 5. The germline CDR1 and CDR2 sequences are MDHEN and SYDVKM. The CDR3 contains 14 residues. Written as DNA, the CDR3 is TGTGCCAGCAGTTTACCGCAGGGGGGGCAGCCCCAGCATTTT. This translates into CASSLPQGGQPQHF. The variable domain in full, with the rest retrieved from reference TRBV28 and TRBJ1-5, is DVKVTQSSRYLVKRTGEKVFLECVQDMDHENMFWYRQDPGLGLRLIYFSYDVKMKEKGDIPEGYSVSREKKERFSLILESASTNQTSMYLCASSLPQGGQPQHFGDGTRLSIL.

The chain combines TRBV6-6 with TRBJ2-1; 7 nucleotides agree with TRBD2. V lost 9 bases and J lost 5; bases outside the gene matches: 10. The CDR3 runs to 14 residues. Per the germline V gene, CDR1 is MNHNY and CDR2 is SVGAGI (reference sequence). The CDR3 reads CASTWAGVHNEQFF. CDR3 in DNA: TGTGCCAGTACCTGGGCGGGAGTCCACAATGAGCAGTTCTTC.

V and J are TRBV2 and TRBJ2-2; 8 nucleotides line up with TRBD1. Germline lookup yields CDR1 SNHLY and CDR2 FYNNEI. The CDR3 consists of 15 residues. Trimming at V came to 4 bases and at J to 4 bases, leaving 5 bases not matched to a gene. This chain's CDR3 is CASSAGGYLTGELFF. The CDR3 region has the DNA TGTGCCAGCAGTGCAGGGGGCTACCTCACCGGGGAGCTGTTTTTT.

This chain links TRBV28 with TRBJ1-1; the D is unclear. Germline V gene lookup returns CDR1 MDHEN and CDR2 SYDVKM. The germline V and J ends were trimmed by 5 bases and 0 bases, with 10 bases remaining between them. The length of the CDR3 is 14 residues. The CDR3: CASSPLGVNTEAFF. The CDR3 nucleotides are TGTGCCAGCAGTCCTCTCGGCGTGAACACTGAAGCTTTCTTT.

This chain uses TRBV29-1 with TRBJ1-2, with TRBD1 identical over 10 bases. From germline, CDR1 is SQVTM and CDR2 ANQGSEA. The CDR3 loop spans 14 amino acids. Trimming removed 6 bases from V and 1 base from J; junction bases left unmatched: 5. CDR3 sequence: CSVAGTGDNYGYTF. The CDR3 DNA reads as TGCAGCGTCGCCGGGACAGGGGATAACTATGGCTACACCTTC.

The V call is TRBV27, the J call TRBJ1-2; 10 bases are a match to TRBD1. Germline V gene sequence: CDR1 MNHEY, CDR2 SMNVEV (reference sequence). The CDR3 has 15 amino acids. With 5 bases clipped from V and 4 bases from J, the junction kept 7 bases outside the gene matches. The CDR3 bases are TGTGCCAGCAGTCAGGGGACAGGGGCCGTCTATGGCTACACCTTC. Encoded protein: CASSQGTGAVYGYTF.

The gene calls are TRBV11-3 and TRBJ1-1; D remains unclear. V lost 3 bases and J 0 bases, leaving 5 bases between the germline ends. CDR1 and CDR2 (germline): SGHNT, YENEEA. The CDR3 contains 13 residues. The CDR3 DNA follows: TGTGCCAGCAGCTTCACTGTGAACACTGAAGCTTTCTTT. This translates into CASSFTVNTEAFF.

This sequence joins TRBV27 and TRBJ1-5, with D uncertain. The germline V gene encodes CDR1 MNHEY and CDR2 SMNVEV (reference sequence). Trimming removed 4 bases from V and 8 bases from J, with 12 bases in between. There are 13 residues in the CDR3. CDR3 in amino acids: CASSSTRVEPQHF. The CDR3, as DNA: TGTGCCAGCAGTTCCACCCGAGTGGAGCCCCAGCATTTT.

This clone was seen at least ten times. Here the CDR3 DNA reads TGTGCCAGTAGGACGACAGGGGAACACGAGCAGTACTTC. Translation: CASRTTGEHEQYF. This chain uses TRBV19 with TRBJ2-7; 8 bases fit TRBD1. Germline CDR1 LNHDA, CDR2 SQIVND (reference sequence). This CDR3 comprises 13 residues. The V and J ends lost 6 bases and 5 bases, in that order; junction bases with no gene match: 6.